This T cell receptor beta chain comes out of a study of cytomegalovirus exposure and HLA in healthy donors. Study-wide results and caveats: One later analysis, an examination of the 100 to 150 validation repertoires, found that first-cohort TCR clusters tended to co-occur in them.

With 6 bases clipped from V and 5 bases from J, the junction kept 3 bases outside the gene matches. The germline CDR1 and CDR2 sequences are SNHLY and FYNNEI. This CDR3 has 14 amino acids. About this clone itself: Antigen: not known. Additional DNA sequences in this sample encode the identical CDR3.

Clones were read by immunoSEQ multiplex PCR, and TCRdb kept only the in-frame ones, dropping some. The sample gives fewer than 250,000 clones, over 80% of which show up once; 4.5% to 6% is in the top ten. The clonotype comes from a woman aged 18-35 years in good health and CMV-seronegative. Input material: PBMCs. The genes are TRBV2 and TRBJ2-5; 13 bases line up with TRBD2. CDR3 amino acids: CASRTSGRGETQYF. CDR3 in DNA: TGTGCCAGCAGAACTAGCGGGAGGGGGGAGACCCAGTACTTC.